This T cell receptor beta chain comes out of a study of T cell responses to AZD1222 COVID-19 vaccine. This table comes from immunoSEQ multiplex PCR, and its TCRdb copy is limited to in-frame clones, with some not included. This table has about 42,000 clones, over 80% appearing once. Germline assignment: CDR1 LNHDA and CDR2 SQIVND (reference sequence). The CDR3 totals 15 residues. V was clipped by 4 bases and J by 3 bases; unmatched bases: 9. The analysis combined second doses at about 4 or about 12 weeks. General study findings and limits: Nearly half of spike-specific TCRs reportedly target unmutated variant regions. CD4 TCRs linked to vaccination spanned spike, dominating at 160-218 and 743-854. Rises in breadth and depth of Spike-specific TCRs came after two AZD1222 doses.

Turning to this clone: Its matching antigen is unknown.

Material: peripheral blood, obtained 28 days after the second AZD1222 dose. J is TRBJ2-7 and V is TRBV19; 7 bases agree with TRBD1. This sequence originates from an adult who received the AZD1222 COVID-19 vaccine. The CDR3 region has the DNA TGTGCCAGTAGTAGACAGGGATATGGGCACTACGAGCAGTACTTC. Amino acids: CASSRQGYGHYEQYF.